This T cell receptor (beta chain) was profiled in a study of cytomegalovirus exposure and HLA in healthy donors. Study-wide context: An earlier analysis identified approximately 110 million unique TCR beta sequences in about 179 million T cells.

With regard to this clone: Its antigen remains unknown.

The PCR made use of 60 Vbeta and 13 Jbeta primers. TCRdb keeps only in-frame clones here, not all; method: immunoSEQ multiplex PCR. The sample lists about 110,000 clones, more than 65% seen once, with around 0.79% in the top ten. Overall study findings and caveats: Specific recognition of CMV antigens was confirmed in vitro for a few chains (all CMV-associated). Sequencing likely generated an artifact that appeared as a cluster of highly shared sequence variants. Several V segments, TRBV6-2 and TRBV6-3 among them, could not be told apart and were dropped.

The CDR3 consists of 12 residues. V dropped 8 bases and J dropped 5 bases, with 13 bases sitting between them. CDR1 and CDR2 from the germline V gene are SGHVS and FQNEAQ. The origin of this receptor is a woman aged 25 to 39 in good health and CMV-seronegative. Sequenced material: PBMCs. The chain has TRBV7-8 and TRBJ2-7, with D perhaps matching TRBD2 (5 bases). The DNA of the CDR3 is TGTGCCAGCCTCCTAGCTGGGCACGAGCAGTACTTC. Its protein product is CASLLAGHEQYF.